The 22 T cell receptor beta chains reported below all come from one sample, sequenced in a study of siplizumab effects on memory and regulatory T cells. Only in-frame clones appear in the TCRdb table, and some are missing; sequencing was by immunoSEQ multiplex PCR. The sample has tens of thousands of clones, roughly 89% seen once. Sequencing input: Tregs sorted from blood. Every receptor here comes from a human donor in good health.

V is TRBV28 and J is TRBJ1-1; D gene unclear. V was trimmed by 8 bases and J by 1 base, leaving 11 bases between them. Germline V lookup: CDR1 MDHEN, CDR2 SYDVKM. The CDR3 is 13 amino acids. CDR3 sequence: CASPKAGNTEAFF. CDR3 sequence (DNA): TGTGCCAGCCCCAAGGCAGGGAACACTGAAGCTTTCTTT. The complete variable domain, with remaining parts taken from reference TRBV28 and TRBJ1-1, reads DVKVTQSSRYLVKRTGEKVFLECVQDMDHENMFWYRQDPGLGLRLIYFSYDVKMKEKGDIPEGYSVSREKKERFSLILESASTNQTSMYLCASPKAGNTEAFFGQGTRLTVV.

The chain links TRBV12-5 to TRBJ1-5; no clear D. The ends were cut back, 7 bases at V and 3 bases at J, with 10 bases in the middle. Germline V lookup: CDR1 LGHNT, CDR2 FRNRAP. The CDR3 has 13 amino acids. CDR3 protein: CASASSPNQPQHF. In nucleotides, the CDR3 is TGTGCTAGTGCCTCGTCCCCCAATCAGCCCCAGCATTTT.

This CDR3 reads CASSSRQGLGYTF. The CDR3 DNA reads as TGTGCCAGCAGCTCACGACAGGGATTAGGCTACACCTTC. The V call is TRBV7-9, the J call TRBJ1-2, with 7 bases identical to TRBD1. The CDR3 has 13 amino acids. V lost 4 bases, J lost 8 bases, and 7 bases stayed unmatched. CDR1 is SEHNR and CDR2 is FQNEAQ in the germline V gene (reference sequence).

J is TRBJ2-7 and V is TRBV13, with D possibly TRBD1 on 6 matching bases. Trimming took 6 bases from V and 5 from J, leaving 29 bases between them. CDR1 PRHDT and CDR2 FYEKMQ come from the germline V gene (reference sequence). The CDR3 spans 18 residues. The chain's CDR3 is CASRPLSPGTLKRNEQYF. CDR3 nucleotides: TGTGCCAGCAGACCATTATCCCCCGGGACACTCAAACGTAACGAGCAGTACTTC.

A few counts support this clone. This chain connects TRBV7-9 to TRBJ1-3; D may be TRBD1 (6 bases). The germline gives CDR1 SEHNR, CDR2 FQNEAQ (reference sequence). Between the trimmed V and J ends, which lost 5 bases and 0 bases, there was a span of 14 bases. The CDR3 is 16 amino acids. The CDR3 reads CASSHSDRLSGNTIYF. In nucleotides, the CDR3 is TGTGCCAGCAGCCACTCGGACAGACTCTCTGGAAACACCATATATTTT.

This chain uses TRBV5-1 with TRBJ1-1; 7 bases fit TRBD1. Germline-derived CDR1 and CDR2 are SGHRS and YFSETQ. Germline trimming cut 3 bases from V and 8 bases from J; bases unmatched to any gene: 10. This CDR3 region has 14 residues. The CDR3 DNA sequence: TGCGCCAGCAGCTATACTACCGGGACAGTCGAAGCTTTCTTT. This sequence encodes CASSYTTGTVEAFF. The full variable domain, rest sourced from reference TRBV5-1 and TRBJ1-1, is KAGVTQTPRYLIKTRGQQVTLSCSPISGHRSVSWYQQTPGQGLQFLFEYFSETQRNKGNFPGRFSGRQFSNSRSEMNVSTLELGDSALYLCASSYTTGTVEAFFGQGTRLTVV.

The chain's CDR3 is CASSGTYNMPLHF. In DNA, the CDR3 is TGTGCCAGTAGTGGGACCTACAATATGCCCCTCCACTTT. V and J are TRBV19 and TRBJ1-6, with D possibly matching TRBD1 (5 bases). V was pared by 5 bases and J by 13 bases, with 15 bases between. The CDR3 is made up of 13 amino acids. CDR1 LNHDA and CDR2 SQIVND come from the germline V gene (reference sequence).

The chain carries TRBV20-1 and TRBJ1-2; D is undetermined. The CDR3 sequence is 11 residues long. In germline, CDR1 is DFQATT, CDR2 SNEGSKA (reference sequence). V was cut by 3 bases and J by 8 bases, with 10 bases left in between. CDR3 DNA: TGCAGTGCTAGTTCTAGACCAGGCTACACCTTC. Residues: CSASSRPGYTF.

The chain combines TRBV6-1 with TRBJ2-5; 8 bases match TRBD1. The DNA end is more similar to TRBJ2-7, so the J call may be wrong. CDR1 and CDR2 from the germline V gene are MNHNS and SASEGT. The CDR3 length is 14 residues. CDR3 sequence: CASSFTGTGYEQYF. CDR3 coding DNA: TGTGCCAGCAGTTTTACCGGGACAGGTTACGAGCAGTACTTC.

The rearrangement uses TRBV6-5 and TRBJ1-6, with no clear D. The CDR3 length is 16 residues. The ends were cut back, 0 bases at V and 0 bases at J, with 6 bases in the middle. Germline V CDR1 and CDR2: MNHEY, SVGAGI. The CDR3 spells CASSYSGISYNSPLHF. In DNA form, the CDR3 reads TGTGCCAGCAGTTACTCAGGGATCTCCTATAATTCACCCCTCCACTTT.

The CDR3: CASSYDGQGSTEAFF. The CDR3 coding sequence is TGTGCCAGCAGTTATGACGGACAGGGTTCCACTGAAGCTTTCTTT. The chain joins TRBV6-9 to TRBJ1-1, with TRBD1 identical over 8 bases. Germline lookup yields CDR1 MNHGY and CDR2 SVAAGI. Unmatched junction bases numbered 6, after V lost 2 bases and J lost 4 bases. The CDR3 runs to 15 residues.

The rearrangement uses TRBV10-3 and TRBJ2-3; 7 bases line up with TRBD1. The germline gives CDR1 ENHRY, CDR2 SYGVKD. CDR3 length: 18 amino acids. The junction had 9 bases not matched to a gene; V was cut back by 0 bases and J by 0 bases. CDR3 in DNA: TGTGCCATCAGTGAGTCGATATGGACAGGCCCTAGCACAGATACGCAGTATTTT. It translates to CAISESIWTGPSTDTQYF.

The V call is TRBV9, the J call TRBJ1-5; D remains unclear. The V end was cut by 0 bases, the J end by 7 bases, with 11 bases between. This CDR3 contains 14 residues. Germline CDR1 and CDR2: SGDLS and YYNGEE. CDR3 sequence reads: CASSVGWASQPQHF. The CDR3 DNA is TGTGCCAGCAGCGTAGGGTGGGCGAGCCAGCCCCAGCATTTT.

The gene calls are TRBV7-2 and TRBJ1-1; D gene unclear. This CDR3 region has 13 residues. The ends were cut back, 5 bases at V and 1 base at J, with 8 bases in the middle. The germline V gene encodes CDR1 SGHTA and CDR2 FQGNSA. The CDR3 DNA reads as TGTGCCAGCAGCATGATTTGGAACACTGAAGCTTTCTTT. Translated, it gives CASSMIWNTEAFF.

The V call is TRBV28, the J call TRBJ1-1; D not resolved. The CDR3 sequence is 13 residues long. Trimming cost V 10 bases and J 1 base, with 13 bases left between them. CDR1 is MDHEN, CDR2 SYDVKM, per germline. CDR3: CATKAPKNTEAFF. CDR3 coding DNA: TGTGCCACCAAGGCACCGAAGAACACTGAAGCTTTCTTT.

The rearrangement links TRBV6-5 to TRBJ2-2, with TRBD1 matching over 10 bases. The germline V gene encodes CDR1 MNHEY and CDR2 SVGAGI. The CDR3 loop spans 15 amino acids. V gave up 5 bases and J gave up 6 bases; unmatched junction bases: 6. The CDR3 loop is CASSRPGTGAGELFF. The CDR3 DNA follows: TGTGCCAGCAGTCGTCCCGGGACAGGGGCCGGGGAGCTGTTTTTT.

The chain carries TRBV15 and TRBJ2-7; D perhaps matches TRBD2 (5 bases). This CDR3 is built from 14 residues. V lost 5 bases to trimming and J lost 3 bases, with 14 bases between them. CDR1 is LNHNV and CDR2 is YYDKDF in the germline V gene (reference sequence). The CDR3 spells CATSLPGRDYEQYF. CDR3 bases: TGTGCCACCAGCCTCCCTGGACGGGACTACGAGCAGTACTTC.

CDR3 nucleotides: TGTGCCAGCAGTAGAGGGACTAGCGGGGTTGTAGAGACCCAGTACTTC. Translating it yields CASSRGTSGVVETQYF. The rearrangement links TRBV27 to TRBJ2-5; 13 bases agree with TRBD2. The V gene's germline CDR1 is MNHEY and CDR2 SMNVEV (reference sequence). CDR3 size: 16 residues. V was clipped by 5 bases and J by 4 bases; unmatched bases: 7.

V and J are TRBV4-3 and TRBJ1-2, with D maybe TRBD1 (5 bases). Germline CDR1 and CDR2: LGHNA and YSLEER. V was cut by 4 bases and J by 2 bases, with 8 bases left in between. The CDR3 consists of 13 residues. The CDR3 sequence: CASSRTGNYGYTF. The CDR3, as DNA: TGCGCCAGCAGCCGAACAGGCAACTATGGCTACACCTTC.

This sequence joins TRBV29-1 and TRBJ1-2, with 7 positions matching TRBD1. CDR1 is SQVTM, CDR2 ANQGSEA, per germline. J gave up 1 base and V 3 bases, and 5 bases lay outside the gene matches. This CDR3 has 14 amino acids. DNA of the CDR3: TGCAGCGTTGACCCACAGGGGCTTAACTATGGCTACACCTTC. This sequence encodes CSVDPQGLNYGYTF.

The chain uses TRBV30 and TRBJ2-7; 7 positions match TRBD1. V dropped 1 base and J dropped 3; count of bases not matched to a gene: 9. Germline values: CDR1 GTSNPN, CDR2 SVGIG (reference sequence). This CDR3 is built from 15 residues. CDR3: CAWSGNPGQFYEQYF. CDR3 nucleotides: TGTGCCTGGAGTGGAAACCCGGGACAGTTCTACGAGCAGTACTTC. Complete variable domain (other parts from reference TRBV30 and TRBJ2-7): SQTIHQWPATLVQPVGSPLSLECTVEGTSNPNLYWYRQAAGRGLQLLFYSVGIGQISSEVPQNLSASRPQDRQFILSSKKLLLSDSGFYLCAWSGNPGQFYEQYFGPGTRLTVT.

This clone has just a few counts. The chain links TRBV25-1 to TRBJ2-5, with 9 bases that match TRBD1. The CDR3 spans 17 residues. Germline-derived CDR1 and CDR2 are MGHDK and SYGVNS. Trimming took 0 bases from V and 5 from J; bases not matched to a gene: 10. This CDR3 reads CASSEYRGQGGSETQYF. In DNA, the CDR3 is TGTGCCAGCAGTGAATACCGGGGACAGGGTGGTTCGGAGACCCAGTACTTC.